A single T cell receptor (beta chain) is shown here with its context. This sample was taken from a study of blood T cell repertoires in COVID-19. Study-level information: PBMCs, B-cell-depleted T cells, or T cells provided the cDNA or gDNA that made up the material.

The CDR3 totals 14 residues. Trimming took off 2 bases at V and 6 bases at J, with 10 bases between the two ends. Germline V lookup: CDR1 MRHNA, CDR2 SNTAGT. In the original analysis: Reference gene primer amplification gave nucleated cell count estimates. Only in-frame clones appear in the TCRdb table, and some are missing; sequencing was by immunoSEQ multiplex PCR. V, J and clone size were drawn from that table, and D and trimming were deduced from the DNA. The sample lists approximately 200,000 clones; around 79% were seen once. The sequence came from a woman in her thirties or forties with COVID-19, enrolled during active disease. The material sequenced was peripheral blood. This rearrangement joins TRBV6-4 to TRBJ2-2; tentative D call: TRBD2 (6 bases). CDR3 loop: CASSDQTSSGELFF. The CDR3 DNA follows: TGTGCCAGCAGTGACCAGACTAGTTCCGGGGAGCTGTTTTTT.